Listed below are T cell receptor beta chains from one sample, sequenced in a study of early T cells in non-severe SARS-CoV-2 infection. MiXCR, run by TCRdb on the 5' RACE reads, gives a single entry per CDR3 protein. Of about 56,000 distinct CDR3 sequences in the sample, less than 15% were seen once. The sample in question was whole blood, obtained at baseline. Receptors were obtained from an adult who was a healthcare worker with PCR-confirmed SARS-CoV-2 infection or an uninfected control (not recorded which). CDR3s leave out the opening cysteine and the closing phenylalanine or tryptophan. Fields, in order: J gene, V gene, CDR3 protein.

>TRBJ2-7|TRBV7-8
ASSSRGSGSLSYEQY
>TRBJ2-3|TRBV3-1
ASSHYARGTRITDTQY
>TRBJ1-4|TRBV29-1
SGGPTNEKLF
>TRBJ2-3|TRBV30
AWSVAGADTQY
>TRBJ2-1|TRBV28
ASSLRDTSRGNEQF
>TRBJ1-1|TRBV2
ASTTGSWTEAF
>TRBJ2-3|TRBV20-1
SASTTTRSTDTQY
>TRBJ2-5|TRBV7-9
ASSSIQGRETQY
>TRBJ2-7|TRBV15
ATSRDLLVGEQY
>TRBJ1-4|TRBV12-3/TRBV12-4
ASSFPGDEKLF
>TRBJ1-1|TRBV5-6
ASSWTGTGEAEAF
>TRBJ2-7|TRBV10-3
ASSPRRTVEGEQY
>TRBJ2-1|TRBV24-1
ATETRGVNEQF
>TRBJ2-4|TRBV2
ASSFSQELNIQY
>TRBJ2-2|TRBV5-1
ASSLGVANTGELF
>TRBJ1-5|TRBV20-1
SARDSGGTGGAASNQPQH
>TRBJ2-3|TRBV5-1
ASSLQSEEDTQY
>TRBJ2-1|TRBV9
ASSGDGPYNEQF
>TRBJ2-1|TRBV29-1
SVLRTSGGNEQF
>TRBJ2-3|TRBV20-1
SARNFRGEDTQY
>TRBJ2-7|TRBV7-6
ASSLVGQDLHEQY
>TRBJ2-1|TRBV5-6
ASSSLGLAGYNEQF
>TRBJ2-2|TRBV19
ASSTSGTSGFPGELF
>TRBJ1-1|TRBV18
ASSPIKPNTEAF
>TRBJ2-2|TRBV19
ASSKDRGAGELF
>TRBJ2-3|TRBV2
ASSESSSVDTQY
>TRBJ2-7|TRBV6-1
ASKRGQATSSYEQY
>TRBJ1-1|TRBV30
AWRYGRDTEAF
>TRBJ1-4|TRBV18
ASSPRRQDGKKLF
>TRBJ1-4|TRBV18
ASQGQANEKLF
>TRBJ1-1|TRBV30
AWSGEGRRVNTEAF
>TRBJ2-1|TRBV6-1
ASRGTSAFYNEQF
>TRBJ2-1|TRBV7-9
ASTDTGTGGYNEQF
>TRBJ1-1|TRBV29-1
SVRYDEAF
>TRBJ2-5|TRBV25-1
ASSPRPIETQY
>TRBJ2-1|TRBV19
ASMGTSGGINEQF
>TRBJ2-7|TRBV28
ASSLVGRGLDEQY
>TRBJ1-1|TRBV7-9
ASSEATGAF
>TRBJ1-3|TRBV5-1
ASSLDSAGNTIY
>TRBJ2-7|TRBV15
ATSRAGAREQY
>TRBJ2-5|TRBV3-1
ASSQAAGGGETQY
>TRBJ2-2|TRBV11-2
ASSSPPRGTGELF
>TRBJ2-1|TRBV7-9
ASSVRDRAENEQF
>TRBJ2-2|TRBV30
AWSGGGAGELF
>TRBJ1-1|TRBV5-4
ASSGRVNTEAF
>TRBJ2-3|TRBV5-6
ASSLSRVRTDTQY
>TRBJ2-7|TRBV7-8
ASSDPGHPLNEQY
>TRBJ2-7|TRBV20-1
SARDGGADEQY
>TRBJ2-1|TRBV7-6
ASSLGAQTYEQF
>TRBJ2-4|TRBV4-1
ASSPDPWTGAKNIQY
>TRBJ2-7|TRBV11-2
ASSRDRLLEQY
>TRBJ2-7|TRBV18
ASSPSAGVQSEQY
>TRBJ1-6|TRBV12-3/TRBV12-4
ASSSSGTPGMALH